This T cell receptor beta chain was retrieved from a study of radiotherapy plus CTLA-4 blockade in lung cancer. Data came from immunoSEQ multiplex PCR; TCRdb stores just in-frame clones and leaves some out. This table holds about 77,000 clones, 70% to 80% found once. Study-wide findings and caveats: There was expansion of tumor-derived TCR clones in blood after radiotherapy plus ipilimumab.

V shed 5 bases and J 8 bases; nucleotides not matched to a gene: 8. The CDR3 contains 15 residues. The germline CDR1 and CDR2 sequences are SSHAT and FNYEAQ (reference sequence). In the case of this clone: Its antigen is not known.

Focal radiation with ipilimumab CTLA-4 blockade was given to patients with chemo-refractory metastatic non-small-cell lung cancer. The clonotype originates from a human donor with non-small cell lung cancer whose response to radiotherapy plus ipilimumab could not be evaluated. The chain recombines TRBV7-7 with TRBJ1-4; TRBD1 matches 10 bases. The specimen comprised peripheral blood, sampled from a patient treated with radiotherapy plus ipilimumab. The CDR3 DNA reads TGTGCCAGCAGCCAGAGCTGGGACAGGGGCGAAAAACTGTTTTTT. It translates to CASSQSWDRGEKLFF.